The 29 T cell receptor beta chains listed next were all sequenced from one sample in a study of blood T cell repertoires in COVID-19. Profiled with immunoSEQ multiplex PCR; TCRdb holds only in-frame clones, not every one. The sample carries approximately 230,000 clones, over 75% recorded once. The sample comprised PBMCs or T cells enriched from blood (not recorded which). All receptors come from a man aged 40-49 years who had recovered from COVID-19.

The chain combines TRBV2 with TRBJ2-7; 9 bases fit TRBD1. This CDR3 contains 14 residues. The germline gives CDR1 SNHLY, CDR2 FYNNEI. With V trimmed by 6 bases and J by 6 bases, 9 bases remained unmatched. CDR3 nucleotides: TGTGCCAGCAGGAGGGACAGGGCATTGGTCGAGCAGTACTTC. It yields the protein CASRRDRALVEQYF.

This clone was recorded once. This rearrangement joins TRBV29-1 to TRBJ1-2; 9 nucleotides match TRBD1. Germline-derived CDR1 and CDR2 are SQVTM and ANQGSEA. This CDR3 is built from 14 residues. With 7 bases clipped from V and 3 bases from J, the junction kept 9 bases outside the gene matches. The CDR3 DNA sequence: TGCAGCGCTACGGGACAGGGTCTCGACTATGGCTACACCTTC. Its protein is CSATGQGLDYGYTF.

The J gene is TRBJ1-4, the V gene TRBV6-5, with a tentative D call TRBD1 (5 bases). Trimming shortened V by 5 bases and J by 9 bases, and 19 bases separated the two germline ends. Germline lookup yields CDR1 MNHEY and CDR2 SVGAGI. The CDR3 has 15 amino acids. CDR3 residues: CASSTHPTEPKKLFF. In nucleotides, the CDR3 is TGTGCCAGCAGTACTCACCCGACAGAGCCCAAAAAACTGTTTTTT.

The chain combines TRBV6-5 with TRBJ2-1; 8 bases match TRBD1. Trimming at V came to 3 bases and at J to 7 bases, leaving 2 bases not matched to a gene. In germline, CDR1 is MNHEY, CDR2 SVGAGI. The CDR3 totals 13 residues. CDR3 region: CASSYRTGNEQFF. CDR3 nucleotides: TGTGCCAGCAGTTATCGGACAGGGAATGAGCAGTTCTTC.

This chain links TRBV4-3 with TRBJ1-1; tentative D call: TRBD1 (5 bases). V was cut by 0 bases and J by 10 bases, with 21 bases left in between. The CDR3 is 16 residues long. Germline CDR1 reads LGHNA; CDR2 reads YSLEER. The CDR3 spells CASSQDGSIRGIRAFF. CDR3 coding DNA: TGCGCCAGCAGCCAAGATGGGTCAATAAGGGGAATACGAGCTTTCTTT.

This chain's CDR3 is CASSLSSTGGEGAFF. In DNA form, the CDR3 reads TGTGCCAGCAGTCTAAGCTCGACAGGGGGGGAGGGAGCTTTCTTT. The rearrangement uses TRBV28 and TRBJ1-1; the match to TRBD1 covers 9 bases. Germline lookup yields CDR1 MDHEN and CDR2 SYDVKM. Trimming removed 5 bases from V and 10 bases from J; junction bases left unmatched: 14. There are 15 residues in the CDR3.

The rearrangement joins TRBV7-2 to TRBJ1-2; possible D gene TRBD1, 5 bases. Germline lookup yields CDR1 SGHTA and CDR2 FQGNSA. The ends were cut back, 1 base at V and 0 bases at J, with 9 bases in the middle. The CDR3 sequence is 15 residues long. The CDR3 reads CASSLGTNTNYGYTF. CDR3 DNA sequence: TGTGCCAGCAGCTTAGGGACAAATACTAACTATGGCTACACCTTC.

This clone showed up just a few times. The chain combines TRBV7-8 with TRBJ1-6; no clear D. The CDR3 covers 12 residues. Germline V gives CDR1 SGHVS, CDR2 FQNEAQ. V lost 3 bases and J lost 6, with 3 bases in between. For the CDR3, the DNA is TGTGCCAGCAGCTTCGTTAATTCACCCCTCCACTTT. As protein: CASSFVNSPLHF.

This rearrangement joins TRBV4-3 to TRBJ2-3, with 8 bases that match TRBD2. The CDR3 covers 16 residues. Germline CDR1 is LGHNA and CDR2 is YSLEER. The ends lost 0 bases at V and 2 bases at J; junction bases unmatched: 4. In nucleotides, the CDR3 is TGCGCCAGCAGCCAAGACGCGGGGGGTCACACAGATACGCAGTATTTT. Translating gives CASSQDAGGHTDTQYF.

Points on this clone: At one end, the junction sequence differs from germline, possibly due to a read error. The chain carries TRBV6-5 and TRBJ2-5; maybe TRBD1 (5 bases). Germline lookup yields CDR1 MNHEY and CDR2 SVGAGI. CDR3 length: 13 amino acids. CDR3 coding DNA: TGTGCCAGCAGTTACCTGGGGCAAGGGACCCAGTACTTC. It yields the protein CASSYLGQGTQYF.

The chain carries TRBV27 and TRBJ1-3, with D uncertain. The length of the CDR3 is 13 residues. The germline CDR1 and CDR2 sequences are MNHEY and SMNVEV (reference sequence). Trimming took off 4 bases at V and 0 bases at J, with 4 bases between the two ends. CDR3 protein: CASSSLSGNTIYF. The CDR3 DNA reads TGTGCCAGCAGTTCCCTCTCTGGAAACACCATATATTTT.

V gene TRBV2 combines with J gene TRBJ2-3; tentative D call: TRBD2 (6 bases). Germline V gene lookup returns CDR1 SNHLY and CDR2 FYNNEI. The CDR3 runs to 16 residues. V gave up 6 bases and J gave up 4 bases, with 20 bases separating them. CDR3 in DNA: TGTGCCAGCAGGGGGGGATTCGGCTCCCCGGCAGATACGCAGTATTTT. Encoded protein: CASRGGFGSPADTQYF.

The chain employs TRBV12-1 and TRBJ1-5; TRBD1 is taken as the D call from the table, unchecked against the DNA. TRBV12-1 is tagged as a pseudogene. The CDR3 has 17 residues. CDR3 residues: CASSYRDRGLGNQPQHF. CDR3 coding DNA: TGTGCCAGCAGCTACCGGGACAGGGGGCTTGGCAATCAGCCCCAGCATTTT.

This rearrangement joins TRBV23-1 to TRBJ1-2, with D perhaps TRBD1 (6 bases). TRBV23-1 is classed as an ORF, of uncertain function. The CDR3 has 13 amino acids. The ends were cut back, 3 bases at V and 4 bases at J, with 9 bases in the middle. Written as DNA, the CDR3 is TGCGCCAGCAGTCAGGGGGCTTTCTATGGCTACACCTTC. Translating it yields CASSQGAFYGYTF.

The rearrangement links TRBV5-1 to TRBJ1-2; D gene ambiguous. Germline values: CDR1 SGHRS, CDR2 YFSETQ. V was shortened by 4 bases and J by 2 bases, with 9 bases between the two germline ends. The CDR3 contains 13 residues. This chain's CDR3 is CASSPQVNYGYTF. Written as DNA, the CDR3 is TGCGCCAGCAGCCCTCAGGTGAACTATGGCTACACCTTC.

The chain uses TRBV4-2 and TRBJ2-1; TRBD2 aligns across 11 bases. Unmatched junction bases numbered 7, after V lost 0 bases and J lost 6 bases. CDR1 is LGHNA, CDR2 YNFKEQ, per germline. This CDR3 spans 17 amino acids. In DNA, the CDR3 is TGTGCCAGCAGCCAAGAAGCTAGCGGGGGGCTTCGCAATGAGCAGTTCTTC. It specifies CASSQEASGGLRNEQFF.

This CDR3 reads CASSLMGEGTEAFF. For the CDR3, the DNA is TGTGCCAGCAGCCTCATGGGGGAGGGGACTGAAGCTTTCTTT. The rearrangement joins TRBV9 to TRBJ1-1; D is possibly TRBD1 (5 bases). This CDR3 is 14 amino acids long. Between the trimmed V and J ends, which lost 4 bases and 5 bases, there was a span of 15 bases. CDR1 is SGDLS and CDR2 is YYNGEE in the germline V gene.

The V and J genes are TRBV5-5 and TRBJ1-6, with 7 bases fitting TRBD1. The CDR3 is 15 amino acids. V lost 5 bases to trimming and J lost 8 bases; unmatched junction nucleotides: 10. Germline CDR1 and CDR2: SGHKS and YYEKEE (reference sequence). CDR3 bases: TGTGCCAGCAGTGTCGAGGGGGCCTCCCATTCACCCCTCCACTTT. This sequence encodes CASSVEGASHSPLHF.

This clone was picked up a small number of times. The rearrangement links TRBV30 to TRBJ1-3; TRBD1 agrees at 7 bases. V lost 3 bases to trimming and J lost 0 bases; unmatched junction nucleotides: 8. This CDR3 comprises 16 residues. From germline, CDR1 is GTSNPN and CDR2 SVGIG (reference sequence). The CDR3 sequence is CAWRRPGQPSGNTIYF. The CDR3 region has the DNA TGTGCCTGGAGGAGACCGGGACAGCCCTCTGGAAACACCATATATTTT.

The gene calls are TRBV5-8 and TRBJ1-2; maybe TRBD1 (5 bases). The CDR3 contains 16 residues. CDR1 is SGHTS, CDR2 YDEGEE, per germline. Trimming shortened V by 4 bases and J by 7 bases, and 23 bases separated the two germline ends. DNA of the CDR3: TGTGCCAGCAGCCAGAGGAGACCGGGCCCCGGGGGTGGCTACACCTTC. This gives the protein CASSQRRPGPGGGYTF.

The DNA for the CDR3 is TGTGCTAGTGGTCCCGGGACAGATGTTTACACCTTC. This encodes CASGPGTDVYTF. The chain recombines TRBV12-5 with TRBJ1-2; TRBD1 agrees at 7 bases. The CDR3 has 12 amino acids. Trimming cost V 5 bases and J 11 bases; bases outside gene matches: 8. Per the germline V gene, CDR1 is LGHNT and CDR2 is FRNRAP.

The genes are TRBV2 and TRBJ1-2, with TRBD1 matching over 8 bases. From germline, CDR1 is SNHLY and CDR2 FYNNEI. This CDR3 is 13 amino acids long. Trimming cost V 7 bases and J 8 bases; bases outside gene matches: 9. CDR3 DNA sequence: TGTGCCAGCACCGACAGGGGAGCTATAGGCTACACCTTC. Its translation is CASTDRGAIGYTF.

Only a few counts were recorded for this clone. The rearrangement uses TRBV19 and TRBJ2-1; D gene ambiguous. The CDR3 consists of 15 residues. V was shortened by 0 bases and J by 3 bases, with 9 bases between the two germline ends. The germline V gene has CDR1 LNHDA and CDR2 SQIVND (reference sequence). The chain's CDR3 is CASSIDPYNYNEQFF. The CDR3 DNA sequence: TGTGCCAGTAGTATAGATCCTTACAACTACAATGAGCAGTTCTTC.

The chain combines TRBV27 with TRBJ2-5; D may be TRBD1 (5 bases). This CDR3 is 13 amino acids long. Trimming removed 6 bases from V and 5 bases from J, with 13 bases in between. In germline, CDR1 is MNHEY, CDR2 SMNVEV (reference sequence). The CDR3 loop reads CASSHQGRETQYF. DNA of the CDR3: TGTGCCAGCAGCCATCAGGGTAGGGAGACCCAGTACTTC.

The rearrangement joins TRBV5-1 to TRBJ2-3, with TRBD1 as a possible D gene (5 bases). From germline, CDR1 is SGHRS and CDR2 YFSETQ. This CDR3 comprises 15 residues. V was clipped by 1 base and J by 2 bases, with 11 bases between them. CDR3 residues: CASSLTTVLTDTQYF. CDR3 nucleotide sequence: TGCGCCAGCAGCTTGACGACAGTGCTCACAGATACGCAGTATTTT.

The V call is TRBV28, the J call TRBJ2-7; TRBD2 aligns across 7 bases. Germline CDR1 and CDR2: MDHEN and SYDVKM. Unmatched junction bases numbered 9, after V lost 3 bases and J lost 4 bases. The CDR3 is 15 residues long. The CDR3 coding sequence is TGTGCCAGCAGTTTCGAGACTAGCAGAATTTACGAGCAGTACTTC. It yields the protein CASSFETSRIYEQYF.

The V and J genes are TRBV6-1 and TRBJ2-4; D unclear. V was clipped by 1 base and J by 8 bases, with 12 bases between them. This CDR3 spans 14 amino acids. Germline loops: CDR1 MNHNS, CDR2 SASEGT. DNA for the CDR3: TGTGCCAGCAGTGAAGACGGTAACGGTGACATTCAGTACTTC. Its translation: CASSEDGNGDIQYF.

The rearrangement joins TRBV5-1 to TRBJ2-5; 13 bases are shared with TRBD2. The length of the CDR3 is 18 residues. Germline CDR1 SGHRS, CDR2 YFSETQ. V was pared by 2 bases and J by 1 base, with 8 bases of the junction left unmatched. The CDR3 bases are TGCGCCAGCAGCTTAGGATGGGGGACTAGCGGGGCCCAAGAGACCCAGTACTTC. This gives the protein CASSLGWGTSGAQETQYF.

The gene calls are TRBV10-1 and TRBJ2-5, with 15 bases lining up with TRBD2. J was trimmed by 5 bases and V by 9 bases; bases with no gene match: 7. This CDR3 has 15 residues. Germline-derived CDR1 and CDR2 are WNHNN and SYGVQD (reference sequence). Written as DNA, the CDR3 is TGCGCCAGTGGGACTAGCGGGGGGACTATGGAGACCCAGTACTTC. It codes for CASGTSGGTMETQYF.